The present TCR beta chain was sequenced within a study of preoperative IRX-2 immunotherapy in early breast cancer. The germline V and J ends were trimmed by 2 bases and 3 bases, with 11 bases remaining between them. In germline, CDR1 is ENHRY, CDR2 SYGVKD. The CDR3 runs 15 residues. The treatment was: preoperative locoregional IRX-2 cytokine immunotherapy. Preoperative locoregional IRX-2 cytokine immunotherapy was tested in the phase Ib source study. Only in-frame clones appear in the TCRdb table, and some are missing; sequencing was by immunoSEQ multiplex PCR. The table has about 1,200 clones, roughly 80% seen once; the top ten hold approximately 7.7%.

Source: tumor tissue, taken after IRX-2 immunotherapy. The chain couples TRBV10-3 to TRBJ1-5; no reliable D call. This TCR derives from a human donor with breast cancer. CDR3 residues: CAISERSDNNQPQHF. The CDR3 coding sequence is TGTGCCATCAGTGAGCGAAGCGACAACAATCAGCCCCAGCATTTT.